The entry below gives a single TCR beta chain sequence along with its context. The antigen remains undetermined. This specimen belongs to a study of hypomethylating agent response in myelodysplastic syndrome. Overall study context: Complete response or hematologic improvement counted as response; others were non-responders.

Sequencing was performed with immunoSEQ multiplex PCR; in TCRdb, only in-frame clones are kept and a portion is missing. The table shows 2,800 or so clones, with more than 70% occurring only once. Bulk bone marrow was analyzed without sorting T-cell subsets. Findings of the study overall: More novel clonotypes appeared in responders; more contracted clonotypes appeared in non-responders after treatment.

The receptor was derived from a human donor with myelodysplastic syndrome. This sample comprised bone marrow, obtained before or after starting hypomethylating agent treatment for myelodysplastic syndrome (not recorded which).

Here the CDR3 DNA reads TGTGCCACCAGTGAGTTACAGAGTTCTCTCAACTATGGCTACACCTTC. Protein sequence: CATSELQSSLNYGYTF. The V gene is TRBV15, the J gene TRBJ1-2; D gene uncertain. The ends were cut back, 6 bases at V and 2 bases at J, with 19 bases in the middle. The CDR3 spans 16 residues. Germline CDR1 LNHNV, CDR2 YYDKDF (reference sequence).